Listed below are T cell receptor beta chains from one sample, sequenced in a study of technical replicates of blood from a few donors. TCRdb's copy holds only in-frame clones and misses some; the assay was immunoSEQ multiplex PCR. The sample shows 75,000 to 80,000 clones, 85% to 95% of them seen only once. Sequencing was carried out using T cells isolated from PBMCs. The source of these receptors is a human donor in good health. Both conserved end residues are trimmed from each CDR3.

j_call,v_call,cdr3_aa
TRBJ2-7,TRBV7-3,ASSLSPSGSSEQY
TRBJ2-7,TRBV28,ASSLGLAGVSEQY
TRBJ2-1,TRBV13,ASSLQLAGDNEQF
TRBJ1-1,TRBV7-3,ASSPGEATEAF
TRBJ2-5,TRBV9,ASSVAVGLQETQY
TRBJ1-1,TRBV27,ASSPETGGLTEAF
TRBJ2-7,TRBV6-5,ASSYSRGRFSYEQY
TRBJ2-5,TRBV10-3,AISQVGQEGQY
TRBJ1-1,TRBV4-1,ASSQGANSMNTEAF
TRBJ1-2,TRBV19,ASSSRDSSNYGYT
TRBJ2-5,TRBV6-7,ASSRPGLAGFDRKTQY
TRBJ1-5,TRBV7-2,ASSLAGLTNQPQH
TRBJ1-5,TRBV7-9,ASSKSHPTGDFSGQPQH
TRBJ2-1,TRBV29-1,SVGSGRAYSDEQF
TRBJ2-2,TRBV7-2,ASNPGWELF
TRBJ2-1,TRBV7-2,ASSLGGIEYNEQF
TRBJ2-2,TRBV4-1,ASSQYPSWGGTGELF
TRBJ2-5,TRBV5-6,ASSLDSETQY
TRBJ2-7,TRBV7-9,ASSLRDEQY
TRBJ2-7,TRBV27,ASSTPRGGRTYEQY
TRBJ2-1,TRBV7-9,ASSPLALEQF
TRBJ2-7,TRBV4-1,ASSQGRGSSYEQY
TRBJ2-1,TRBV5-1,ASSLGQGHDEQF
TRBJ2-7,TRBV27,ASSLRVPSSYEQY
TRBJ2-1,TRBV11-3,ASSLFSDNEQF
TRBJ2-3,TRBV19,ASRWTSGFTDTQY
TRBJ2-1,TRBV27,ASRGAGTSGSNEQF
TRBJ1-1,TRBV14,ASSLGGITEAF
TRBJ2-7,TRBV18,ASSPGIYEQY
TRBJ2-7,TRBV19,ASSTGGFYEQY
TRBJ1-1,TRBV7-2,ASSLGQGRSEAF
TRBJ1-1,TRBV28,ASSSVGGSNTEAF